This TCR beta chain was found in a study of cytomegalovirus exposure and HLA in healthy donors. Across the whole study: Clustering assigned around 77% of the approximately 400 genotyped donors to the Caucasian-associated ancestry cluster.

Points from the study as a whole: Later analysis demonstrated an association between a missense DCLRE1C variant and TCR beta V- and J-gene trimming. Using the classifier, cytomegalovirus status was reportedly diagnosed with high specificity and sensitivity.

Use of 60 Vbeta and 13 Jbeta primers characterized the PCR. TCRdb's copy holds only in-frame clones and misses some; the assay was immunoSEQ multiplex PCR. The top ten clones hold over 2% of a sample with some 210,000 clones, about three quarters of them seen once. Note on this clone: The antigen remains undetermined.

Nominally healthy donors provided the samples, though records likely missed some immune exposures. Specimen: PBMCs. This TCR was sampled from a woman aged 25-40 years in good health and CMV-seropositive.

The CDR3 sequence: CATGGDTQYF. The CDR3 DNA sequence: TGTGCCACCGGGGGGGATACGCAGTATTTT. V usage is TRBV6-5 and J usage is TRBJ2-3; 7 bases match TRBD2. The CDR3 covers 10 residues. V lost 10 bases, J lost 6 bases, and 1 base stayed unmatched. Looked up from germline, CDR1 is MNHEY and CDR2 is SVGAGI.